This T cell receptor (delta chain) comes out of a study of Vδ1+ human thymocytes (dated by TCRdb to the late 2010s). The study in broad terms: mRNA-level TRG and TRD CDR3 repertoires of highly purified Vdelta1+ thymocytes from young children were characterised as a data resource. Earlier work had validated the multiplex-based CDR3 amplicon strategy against 5'RACE-based methods for generating CDR3 amplicons.

Thymic samples were depleted of alphabeta T cells, then CD3+ TCRVdelta1+ TCRVdelta2- thymocytes were FACS-sorted. A purity of roughly 97% to 99.6% was achieved for sorted Vdelta1+ thymocytes. The thymic specimens were obtained from about 8 paediatric patients, aged about 5 days to 15 months, who were having corrective cardiac surgery. Thymic tissue was dispersed and mononuclear cells isolated on a Histopaque-1077 density gradient. The staining antibodies were anti-TCRVdelta1 clone TS8.2, anti-TCRVdelta2 clone B6, anti-CD3 clone HIT3a and anti-TCRalphabeta clone IP26. There are many counts of this clone. Its binding antigen is unknown. The record has no base qualities; no much larger clone is one base away. Relative to germline, V is missing 0 bases and J is missing 4 bases, with 10 bases of the junction outside any gene match. From the germline V gene, CDR1 is GEAIGNYY and CDR2 is EKD. The CDR3 holds 16 amino acids from the cysteine to the phenylalanine. Only the CDR3 portion is preserved as DNA: 48 bases, with reading frame beginning at the first base.

RNA was isolated using the RNeasy mini kit, and reverse transcription was performed with Superscript III. CDR3 amplicons were produced by multiplex PCR using pooled V-gene forward primers and a constant-region reverse primer with Illumina adaptor overhangs. Amplicons were gel-purified, then indexed with Nextera index primers over around 8 extra PCR cycles and purified with AMPure XP beads. Sequencing of libraries was performed on an Illumina MiSeq using paired-end 250 bp reads, dual indexing and an approximately 22% PhiX spike-in. Under the source paper's analysis protocol: FastQC was used to quality check the reads, while ea-utils fastq-join merged the TRG read pairs. IMGT/HighV-QUEST was used to annotate the sequences, only productive sequences with an unambiguous V-gene assignment were kept, and clonotypes were defined as sequences sharing an identical CDR3 sequence. For downstream analysis, VDJtools 1.1.1, tcR 2.2.3, Treemap and vegan Shannon diversity in R 3.4.4 were used. The public reads were reprocessed by TCRdb using CATT, and rows of matching DNA were later combined. It is TCRdb's table, rather than the study itself, that gives the V and J calls and clone size. This sample has over 45,000 delta-chain clones in its table, and approximately 15% of those were observed once. 0.5% of the sample is held by the ten biggest clonotypes.

General conclusions and limits of the study: Many TRG clonotypes were found to be shared between donors (up to roughly 6.9x10^3), whereas TRD repertoires were found to be essentially private (max about 100 shared). In contrast to oligoclonal peripheral blood repertoires, thymic TRG and TRD repertoires appeared to be highly polyclonal with Gaussian CDR3 length distributions. Even though sort purity was high, about 20% of thymic TRD sequences were Vdelta2 (and few were Vdelta3), which was not the case for the peripheral blood Vdelta1+ controls. Because no clustering by age or sex was observed, donors were not stratified by these variables in the analyses. The use of highly purified populations and single-cell validation was advised by the authors, since misinterpretation of bulk repertoire data could be caused by unexpected Vdelta2 sequences.

This TCR was sampled from a boy under three years old who had congenital heart surgery. Here the chain combines TRDV2 and TRDJ1, and 7 bases in between align with TRDD3. Sequenced: Vdelta1+ gamma-delta thymocytes from the thymus. The cell subset or site tag for this specimen amounts to: FACS-sorted CD3+ TCRalphabeta- TCRVdelta1+ TCRVdelta2- thymocytes. The nucleotides are TGTGCCTGTGACACCGAAGGGGATAAAGTGATCGATAAACTCATCTTT. Its product reads: CACDTEGDKVIDKLIF.